Listed below are T cell receptor beta chains from one sample, sequenced in a study of blood T cell repertoires in COVID-19. TCRdb's table, derived via immunoSEQ multiplex PCR, lists solely in-frame clones and lacks some. The sample has roughly 76,000 clones; more than 85% are singletons. Source material: peripheral blood. These receptor sequences come from a woman between 55 and 75 years old with active COVID-19. The CDR3 runs from the conserved cysteine through the conserved F or W. A D gene is named only where the DNA matches it firmly. Size is stated for part of the rows, as once, few or many counts, or as a class when the clone is expanded.

>TRBV3-1/TRBV3-2|.|.|TRBJ2-7
TGTGCCAGCAGCCAAGTCCAATACGAGCAGTACTTC
CASSQVQYEQYF
>TRBV7-9|.|.|TRBJ1-2
TGTGCCAGCAGCCCCCCTTTTTCCGGGACAAGGCGTGGGTTCGGCTACACCTTC
CASSPPFSGTRRGFGYTF
>TRBV18|TRBD2|.|TRBJ2-5
TGTGCCAGCTCACCGGTGGGAGGGCCCGCAGAGACCCAGTACTTC
CASSPVGGPAETQYF
>TRBV5-1|TRBD1|.|TRBJ2-5
TGCGCCAGCAGCACCCGGACAGGGTCAGAGACCCAGTACTTC
CASSTRTGSETQYF
>TRBV11-2|TRBD1|.|TRBJ2-7
TGTGCCAGCAGCTTCCGACAGGGGACCTCCTACGAGCAGTACTTC
CASSFRQGTSYEQYF
>TRBV19|.|.|TRBJ1-5
TGTGCCAGTAGTAGGCAGGGGACCAATCAGCCCCAGCATTTT
CASSRQGTNQPQHF
>TRBV2|.|.|TRBJ2-5
TGTGCCAGCAGTGTACTAGGGACGCGGGGGACCCAGTACTTC
CASSVLGTRGTQYF
>TRBV5-6|TRBD2|.|TRBJ2-7
TGTGCCAGCAGCGCGACGGGAGCGGGAGGGCCCTCCTACGAGCAGTACTTC
CASSATGAGGPSYEQYF
>TRBV19|TRBD1|.|TRBJ1-5
TGTGCCAGTAGGGAGGAAGGACAGGGGGTTTATCAGCCCCAGCATTTT
CASREEGQGVYQPQHF
>TRBV2|TRBD1|.|TRBJ1-1
TGTGCCAGCAGTGCCCAGACAGGGTGGGGTATGGAAGCTTTCTTT
CASSAQTGWGMEAFF
>TRBV5-1|.|.|TRBJ1-1
TGCGCCAGCAGCTTGGACACTGCGAGGGCTTTCTTT
CASSLDTARAFF
>TRBV2|.|.|TRBJ2-3
TGTGCCAGCAGTGAAGCCGCTGGAGGTACGCAGTATTTT
CASSEAAGGTQYF
>TRBV19|.|.|TRBJ2-7
TGTGCCAGTAGTGTCACAGGAAGGAAGGGGGAGCAGTACTTC
CASSVTGRKGEQYF
>TRBV28|.|.|TRBJ2-5
TGTGCCAGCAGTTTATCCAAGGGGCGGACGATCAAGACCCAGTACTTC
CASSLSKGRTIKTQYF
>TRBV5-8|TRBD2|.|TRBJ2-1
TGTGCCAGCAGCCAAACTAGCGGGAGGGCCTACGGCAATGAGCAGTTCTTC
CASSQTSGRAYGNEQFF
>TRBV7-9|TRBD2|.|TRBJ2-1
TGTGCCAGCAGCCCAGTGACTAGCGGGAGGCTCTACAATGAGCAGTTCTTC
CASSPVTSGRLYNEQFF
>TRBV14|TRBD2|.|TRBJ2-7
TGTGCCAGCAGCCTACCGGGGGTAGCGGGAGTGTACGAGCAGTACTTC
CASSLPGVAGVYEQYF
>TRBV5-1|TRBD2|.|TRBJ2-5
TGCGCCAGCAGCTTGTCAAGCGGGAGGGCCCTTGAGACCCAGTACTTC
CASSLSSGRALETQYF
>TRBV5-6|TRBD2|.|TRBJ2-5
TGTGCCAGCAGTCCGCCGGGGGGAACAGAGACCCAGTACTTC
CASSPPGGTETQYF
>TRBV6-5|TRBD2|few|TRBJ2-7
TGTGCCAGCGGTCCTCATGGGGGACTAGCTTTCTTC
CASGPHGGLAFF
>TRBV4-1|TRBD1|few|TRBJ1-1
TGCGCCAGCAGCCAAGTTTTAGGGCAGGGGGGCACTGAAGCTTTCTTT
CASSQVLGQGGTEAFF
>TRBV28|TRBD1|once|TRBJ2-1
TGTGCCAGCAGGAAGGGGGCTAGCTCCTACAATGAGCAGTTCTTC
CASRKGASSYNEQFF
>TRBV19|TRBD1|.|TRBJ2-3
TGTGCCAGTAGTGTTCGACAGGGTCCAGATACGCAGTATTTT
CASSVRQGPDTQYF
>TRBV19|TRBD1|.|TRBJ1-1
TGTGCCAGTAGCGACAGGGGGCGAGGGACTGAAGCTTTCTTT
CASSDRGRGTEAFF
>TRBV6-2/TRBV6-3|.|.|TRBJ2-3
TGTGCCAGCAGTTATGTTCTTGGGGAGCGGAGATACACAGATACGCAGTATTTT
CASSYVLGERRYTDTQYF
>TRBV6-5|TRBD1|.|TRBJ1-1
TGTGCCAGCAGTTCCATCCGGGACAGGGGGCATCCTGAAGCTTTCTTT
CASSSIRDRGHPEAFF
>TRBV6-5|.|.|TRBJ2-1
TGTGCCAGCAGTCACAAGGGAGATGAGCAGTTCTTC
CASSHKGDEQFF
>TRBV27|TRBD2|once|TRBJ2-5
TGTGCCAGCAGTTTATACCGGGGGGGGCTGGAGACCCAGTACTTC
CASSLYRGGLETQYF
>TRBV7-9|.|.|TRBJ2-1
TGTGCCAGCAGCTTAAGTCTGTCAGGGGATGAGCAGTTCTTC
CASSLSLSGDEQFF
>TRBV11-2|.|.|TRBJ2-1
TGTGCCAGCACTACGAGCTCCTACAATGAGCAGTTCTTC
CASTTSSYNEQFF